This TCR beta chain comes out of a study of blood T cell repertoires in COVID-19. In the study overall: Samples came from the United States, Italy and Spain, spanning acute and convalescent COVID-19. From T cells, B-cell-depleted T cells, or PBMCs came the material, which was cDNA or gDNA.

Source study methods: Amplification from reference gene primers served as the basis for estimated nucleated cell counts. Clones were read by immunoSEQ multiplex PCR, and TCRdb kept only the in-frame ones, dropping some. The D gene and trimming were derived from the DNA, and the V and J assignments and clone size from that table. The table has about 18,000 clones, about 88% seen once. The CDR3 has 12 residues. CDR1 KGHSH and CDR2 LQKENI come from the germline V gene. V lost 4 bases and J lost 3, with 7 bases in between. Sequencing was done on a sample of peripheral blood. The TCR originated in a man aged 35 to 55 with active COVID-19. This chain links TRBV18 with TRBJ2-7; D remains unclear. The DNA for the CDR3 is TGTGCCAGCTCACAACCTAACTACGAGCAGTACTTC. Translated: CASSQPNYEQYF. Full variable domain (rest looked up from reference TRBV18 and TRBJ2-7): NAGVMQNPRHLVRRRGQEARLRCSPMKGHSHVYWYRQLPEEGLKFMVYLQKENIIDESGMPKERFSAEFPKEGPSILRIQQVVRGDSAAYFCASSQPNYEQYFGPGTRLTVT.